This T cell receptor beta chain was recovered during a study of T cell responses to AZD1222 COVID-19 vaccine. Worth noting for this clone: As yet, its antigen is unknown.

Study findings and constraints: Sampling that yielded the repertoires occurred only after the peak T cell response. Only a handful of people who got AZD1222 tested seropositive at baseline. White British ancestry dominated among donors, who included more females, and clonal diversity was possibly underestimated.

The length of the CDR3 is 13 residues. Germline lookup yields CDR1 KGHSY and CDR2 FQNENV. Trimming took 2 bases from V and 5 from J, leaving 7 bases between them. Assay used: immunoSEQ multiplex PCR; TCRdb lists only in-frame clones, some missing. The sample comprises about 120,000 clones, over 80% of which are singletons, and approximately 8% rests with the top ten. Second doses that came at about 4 or about 12 weeks were put together. The chain joins TRBV16 to TRBJ2-1; no clear D gene. This TCR was recovered from an adult who received the AZD1222 COVID-19 vaccine. Material: peripheral blood, obtained 28 days after the second AZD1222 dose. CDR3 sequence (DNA): TGTGCCAGCAGCCAACAGCGAAACAATGAGCAGTTCTTC. Protein: CASSQQRNNEQFF.